These 23 T cell receptor beta chains were all obtained from the same sample, sequenced in a study of neurological immune-mediated disorders. Using its own MiXCR run on the 5' RACE reads, TCRdb lists one record per CDR3 protein. The table has some 30,000 distinct CDR3 sequences, around 14% seen once. Sequenced: PBMCs. All receptors derive from a man between 65 and 85 years old in good health.

On this clonotype itself: At one of its ends the junction is not consistent with the germline gene, which may arise from a read error. This chain connects TRBV16 to TRBJ1-2, with D maybe TRBD1 (6 bases). Germline CDR1 and CDR2: KGHSY and FQNENV. The CDR3 spans 16 residues. The CDR3 nucleotides are TGTTCCAGCAGCCAGAGTGCAACAGGGTACAACTATGGATACACCTTC. Translated: CSSSQSATGYNYGYTF.

This clonotype was counted at least ten times. The gene calls are TRBV4-2 and TRBJ2-7; TRBD2 agrees at 8 bases. CDR3 size: 15 residues. Losses at the gene ends were 5 bases for V and 2 bases for J; bases not matched to a gene: 8. The germline V gene encodes CDR1 LGHNA and CDR2 YNFKEQ. CDR3 nucleotide sequence: TGTGCCAGCAGCTCCCTAGCGGGTTCAACCTACGAGCAGTACTTC. It specifies CASSSLAGSTYEQYF.

This clonotype has ten or more counts. J is TRBJ2-1 and V is TRBV6-2 or TRBV6-3, with 8 bases fitting TRBD1. V lost 3 bases and J lost 6; bases outside the gene matches: 7. The CDR3 spans 15 residues. CDR1 and CDR2 from the germline V gene are MNHEY and SVGEGT. The CDR3, as DNA: TGTGCCAGCAGTTATTTGGACAGGGCGGGCAATGAGCAGTTCTTC. Translated: CASSYLDRAGNEQFF.

This clonotype was observed many times. The chain is built from TRBV14 and TRBJ2-3; no definite D call. The CDR3 has 15 amino acids. Trimming cost V 1 base and J 0 bases, with 8 bases left between them. The germline CDR1 and CDR2 sequences are SGHDN and FVKESK. The CDR3 reads CASSQGTVSTDTQYF. DNA of the CDR3: TGTGCCAGCAGCCAAGGAACAGTTAGCACAGATACGCAGTATTTT.

This clonotype was seen many times. This chain links TRBV7-2 with TRBJ2-1; 11 nucleotides match TRBD2. Germline V gene lookup returns CDR1 SGHTA and CDR2 FQGNSA. The CDR3 consists of 17 residues. The junction had 6 bases not matched to a gene; V was cut back by 5 bases and J by 0 bases. The CDR3 loop reads CASSLPSGGSSYNEQFF. The CDR3 nucleotides read TGTGCCAGCAGCCTCCCTAGCGGGGGGAGCTCCTACAATGAGCAGTTCTTC.

This chain connects TRBV4-3 to TRBJ2-7, with D possibly being TRBD1 (8 bases). This CDR3 spans 16 amino acids. V was trimmed by 3 bases and J by 4 bases, leaving 19 bases between them. Germline V gene data show CDR1 as LGHNA and CDR2 as YSLEER. CDR3 coding DNA: TGCGCCAGCAGCCATGGGGGGGACAGGCTTTTTTACGAGCAGTACTTC. Translating gives CASSHGGDRLFYEQYF.

This clonotype has a count of ten or more. The J gene is TRBJ1-4, the V gene TRBV10-2, with 12 bases lining up with TRBD1. The CDR3 covers 14 residues. Trimming at V came to 8 bases and at J to 7 bases, leaving 5 bases not matched to a gene. Looked up from germline, CDR1 is WSHSY and CDR2 is SAAADI. CDR3: CASGGTGGGEKLFF. DNA of the CDR3: TGCGCCAGCGGCGGGACAGGGGGCGGTGAAAAACTGTTTTTT.

This clonotype was counted at least ten times. The chain carries TRBV11-2 and TRBJ2-7; maybe TRBD2 (7 bases). The V and J ends lost 5 bases and 0 bases respectively, with 17 bases between them. The CDR3 totals 16 residues. Germline CDR1 SGHAT, CDR2 FQNNGV. CDR3 residues: CASSPIWGGRSYEQYF. The CDR3, as DNA: TGTGCCAGCAGCCCCATATGGGGGGGCCGCTCCTACGAGCAGTACTTC.

This clonotype was recorded many times. The gene calls are TRBV5-5 and TRBJ2-5; 9 bases agree with TRBD1. This CDR3 has 13 residues. Losses at the gene ends were 4 bases for V and 6 bases for J; bases not matched to a gene: 4. Per the germline V gene, CDR1 is SGHKS and CDR2 is YYEKEE (reference sequence). Here the CDR3 DNA reads TGTGCCAGCAGCCGGGACAGGGAAAAGACCCAGTACTTC. It is translated as CASSRDREKTQYF.

V and J are TRBV7-9 and TRBJ2-7, with D hard to call. CDR1 is SEHNR, CDR2 FQNEAQ, per germline (reference sequence). Trimming pared 2 bases from V and 2 bases from J, leaving 4 bases between. The CDR3 is 12 amino acids. CDR3 loop: CASSLRPYEQYF. CDR3 in DNA: TGTGCCAGCAGCTTAAGACCCTACGAGCAGTACTTC.

This clonotype has at least ten counts. This sequence joins TRBV20-1 and TRBJ2-3, with TRBD1 matching 9 bases. The CDR3 is 13 residues long. Germline V gene data show CDR1 as DFQATT and CDR2 as SNEGSKA (reference sequence). J was trimmed by 3 bases and V by 6 bases; bases with no gene match: 4. The CDR3 DNA follows: TGCAGTGCCCGACAGGGGGAGACAGATACGCAGTATTTT. Protein: CSARQGETDTQYF.

This clonotype was counted many times. This rearrangement joins TRBV7-2 to TRBJ2-2, with D unresolved. The CDR3 has 13 residues. The V and J ends lost 2 bases and 7 bases respectively, with 8 bases between them. Germline CDR1 reads SGHTA; CDR2 reads FQGNSA. As DNA, the CDR3 is TGTGCCAGCAGCTTATTCGGGTACGGGGAGCTGTTTTTT. Protein sequence: CASSLFGYGELFF.

This clonotype was counted many times. CDR3 amino acids: CASNQAGAGTDTQYF. The CDR3 DNA reads as TGTGCCAGCAACCAAGCGGGGGCCGGCACAGATACGCAGTATTTT. The rearrangement uses TRBV28 and TRBJ2-3; 8 positions match TRBD2. With V trimmed by 7 bases and J by 1 base, 7 bases remained unmatched. CDR1 and CDR2 from the germline V gene are MDHEN and SYDVKM. The CDR3 runs to 15 residues. Supplemented by reference TRBV28 and TRBJ2-3, the full variable domain reads DVKVTQSSRYLVKRTGEKVFLECVQDMDHENMFWYRQDPGLGLRLIYFSYDVKMKEKGDIPEGYSVSREKKERFSLILESASTNQTSMYLCASNQAGAGTDTQYFGPGTRLTVL.

This clonotype was found a few times. V is TRBV7-2 and J is TRBJ1-1; no definite D call. This CDR3 is 13 amino acids long. The V end was cut by 10 bases, the J end by 1 base, with 13 bases between. Per the germline V gene, CDR1 is SGHTA and CDR2 is FQGNSA. The CDR3 protein is CATLGSGNTEAFF. CDR3 bases: TGTGCCACCCTAGGCTCTGGGAACACTGAAGCTTTCTTT.

Ten or more counts support this clonotype. The CDR3 DNA sequence: TGTGCCACCAGTGATTCGGGGGCCGGTACAGATACGCAGTATTTT. The encoded protein is CATSDSGAGTDTQYF. The V and J genes are TRBV24-1 and TRBJ2-3; D might be TRBD1 or TRBD2, each matching 6 bases. Germline CDR1 reads KGHDR; CDR2 reads SFDVKD. This CDR3 is 15 amino acids long. V dropped 2 bases and J dropped 3 bases, with 11 bases sitting between them.

At least ten counts were recorded for this clonotype. J is TRBJ2-7 and V is TRBV27; no clear D gene. Germline values: CDR1 MNHEY, CDR2 SMNVEV (reference sequence). This CDR3 contains 16 residues. V was trimmed by 6 bases and J by 2 bases, leaving 20 bases between them. CDR3 sequence reads: CASRPLTTARTYEQYF. In nucleotides, the CDR3 is TGTGCCAGCAGGCCTCTGACCACAGCGCGCACCTACGAGCAGTACTTC.

This clonotype was seen repeatedly, ten times or more. The V gene is TRBV11-2, the J gene TRBJ1-1; 7 nucleotides line up with TRBD1. The junction had 10 bases not matched to a gene; V was cut back by 2 bases and J by 7 bases. Germline V CDR1 and CDR2: SGHAT, FQNNGV. This CDR3 comprises 15 residues. This CDR3 is CASSLRGDSRVEAFF. DNA for the CDR3: TGTGCCAGCAGCTTACGAGGGGACAGTAGAGTTGAAGCTTTCTTT.

Ten or more counts support this clonotype. The gene calls are TRBV14 and TRBJ1-1, with 9 positions matching TRBD1. The V and J ends lost 2 bases and 1 base, in that order; junction bases with no gene match: 5. Germline-derived CDR1 and CDR2 are SGHDN and FVKESK. The CDR3 covers 16 residues. The CDR3, as DNA: TGTGCCAGCAGCCAACAAGGACAGGGGAGGAACACTGAAGCTTTCTTT. Amino acids: CASSQQGQGRNTEAFF.

Ten or more counts support this clonotype. The J gene is TRBJ2-2, the V gene TRBV12-3 or TRBV12-4; D is unresolved. This CDR3 spans 13 amino acids. V was trimmed by 0 bases and J by 5 bases, leaving 4 bases between them. The CDR3 bases are TGTGCCAGCAGTTTAGCTGAGACCGGGGAGCTGTTTTTT. Translated, it gives CASSLAETGELFF.

This clonotype has ten or more counts. The DNA for the CDR3 is TGTGCCAGCAGCTCGGTTGCGAACACCGGGGAGCTGTTTTTT. It specifies CASSSVANTGELFF. The chain links TRBV7-2 to TRBJ2-2; no definite D call. Trimming removed 4 bases at V and 0 bases at J, with 6 bases between. Germline V gene data show CDR1 as SGHTA and CDR2 as FQGNSA. The CDR3 spans 14 residues.

V and J are TRBV6-2 or TRBV6-3 and TRBJ2-5, with a possible D match to TRBD2 (6 bases). The V and J ends lost 2 bases and 1 base respectively, with 8 bases between them. CDR1 MNHEY and CDR2 SVGEGT come from the germline V gene. CDR3 length: 14 amino acids. CDR3 sequence reads: CASSYRETQETQYF. CDR3 DNA: TGTGCCAGCAGTTACCGGGAGACCCAAGAGACCCAGTACTTC.

There are many counts of this clonotype. The gene calls are TRBV7-2 and TRBJ1-3; 7 nucleotides agree with TRBD1. The J segment lost 4 bases and the V segment lost 3 bases, leaving 0 bases of the junction unmatched. In germline, CDR1 is SGHTA, CDR2 FQGNSA. The CDR3 runs to 13 residues. The CDR3 region has the DNA TGTGCCAGCAGCTTGGACAGGGGAAACACCATATATTTT. This gives the protein CASSLDRGNTIYF.

This clonotype has a count of ten or more. V usage is TRBV20-1 and J usage is TRBJ2-3; 9 nucleotides match TRBD2. V shed 0 bases and J 2 bases; nucleotides not matched to a gene: 12. In germline, CDR1 is DFQATT, CDR2 SNEGSKA (reference sequence). The CDR3 extends over 18 amino acids. As DNA, the CDR3 is TGCAGTGCTAGAGATCAGGGCTTAGCGGGGGAATACACAGATACGCAGTATTTT. Encoded protein: CSARDQGLAGEYTDTQYF.